This paragraph reports one T cell receptor beta chain. This clone's antigen is unknown. It has no much larger one-base neighbor in the sample; base qualities were not kept. This specimen belongs to a study (dated by TCRdb to between 2015 and 2017). About the study as a whole: The study set out to test whether tumor-infiltrating Tregs in breast cancer get recruited from blood Tregs or are instead converted in situ from other CD4+ T cell subsets. General findings and caveats noted by the study authors: Tumor memory CD4+ T cell TCR gene usage clustered with blood and lymph node memory CD4+ cells and lymph node naive CD4+ cells. Rather than covering whole repertoires, validation in the larger cohort was restricted to a single TCR beta V-J rearrangement. The TCR alpha and beta sequences of tumor-infiltrating Tregs showed the greatest overlap with tumor naive CD4+ T cells, followed by blood naive CD4+ T cells.

CDR3 length: 18 amino acids, cysteine to phenylalanine. Here the CDR3 DNA is all that survives: 54 bases in frame from base 1. The trim is 1 base for V and 0 bases for J, with a gap of 17 bases between the germline ends. Looking up the germline V gene yields CDR1 SGHTA and CDR2 FQGTGA. Amplification of full-length TCR variable regions was done by 5' RACE PCR using constant-region reverse primers, and this step was followed by semi-nested PCR with Nested Universal Primer A. Using the ReliaPrep RNA Cell Miniprep System, total RNA was extracted, and the SMARTer RACE 5'/3' Kit was then used to reverse transcribe the RNA into 5'RACE-ready cDNA. Multiplex adaptors were used to barcode the full-length TCR alpha and beta libraries, which were then sequenced on an Illumina MiSeq. Turning to the authors' computational methods: Sequencing data were pooled across the five patients for each of nine subset-tissue groups and compared by unsupervised clustering of TCR gene usage. Repertoire similarity was calculated with the Morisita-Horn index, weighting shared sequences by their contribution to each repertoire. TCRdb redid the processing of the public reads, applying fastp at Q25 and MiXCR, and retained in-frame beta chains. Each CDR3 protein appears once, grouped with its most common genes and DNA. The V and J calls come from TCRdb's annotation, not from the publication. The sample table lists over 30,000 distinct CDR3 sequences, under 30% of them with a count of one. The ten largest clones take up around 3.9% of the sample.

To purify naive CD4+ T cells, the Miltenyi Naive CD4+ T Cell Isolation kit was used, and CD25 microbeads served to deplete Tregs. Tregs, naive and memory CD4+ T cells from tumor, blood and ipsilateral draining lymph nodes of a handful of breast cancer patients underwent full-length TCR alpha and beta sequencing. Tumor tissue and lymph nodes obtained by ipsilateral axillary dissection were perfused with PBS, cut into small pieces and digested using collagenase I and hyaluronidase. Ficoll density gradient centrifugation was used to isolate mononuclear cells from lymph nodes or from 50 to 55 ml of peripheral blood. FACS confirmed that the sorted cell populations were more than 90% pure.

The sample comprised naive CD4+ T cells sorted from a lymph node. The cell subset or site label, read with the paper, signifies: naive CD4+ T cells, CD4+CD45RA+CD25-. This TCR was recovered from a female donor with breast cancer. The chain links TRBV7-3 with TRBJ2-3, with no D gene named confidently. Read as DNA, the sequence is TGTGCCAGCAGCTTAATGACGATGGACCTTATTAGCACAGATACGCAGTATTTT. Its amino acids are CASSLMTMDLISTDTQYF.